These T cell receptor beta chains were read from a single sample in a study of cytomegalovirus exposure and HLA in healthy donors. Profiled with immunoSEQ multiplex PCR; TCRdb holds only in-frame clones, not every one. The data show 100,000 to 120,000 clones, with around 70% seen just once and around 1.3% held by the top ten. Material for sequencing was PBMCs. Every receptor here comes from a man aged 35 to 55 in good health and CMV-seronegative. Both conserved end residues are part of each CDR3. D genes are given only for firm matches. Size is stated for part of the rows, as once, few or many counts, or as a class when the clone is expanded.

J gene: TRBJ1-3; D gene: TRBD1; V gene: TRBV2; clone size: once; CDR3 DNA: TGTGCCAGCAGCGAGGGACAGGGGAGCTCTGGAAACACCATATATTTT; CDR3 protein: CASSEGQGSSGNTIYF
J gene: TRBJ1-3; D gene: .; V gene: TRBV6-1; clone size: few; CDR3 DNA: TGTGCCAGCAGGGCTACGAGGGCTGGAAACACCATATATTTT; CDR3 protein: CASRATRAGNTIYF
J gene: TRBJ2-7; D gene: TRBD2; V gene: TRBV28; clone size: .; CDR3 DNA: TGTGCCAGCAGTTTAGGTGCTAGCGGGGGATGGGAGCAGTACTTC; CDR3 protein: CASSLGASGGWEQYF
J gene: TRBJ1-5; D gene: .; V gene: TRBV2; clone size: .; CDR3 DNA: TGTGCCAGTGCCCGAGTCGGCAATCAGCCCCAGCATTTT; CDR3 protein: CASARVGNQPQHF
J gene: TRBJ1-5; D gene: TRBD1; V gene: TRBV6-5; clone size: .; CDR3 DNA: TGTGCCAGCAGTTACTCATGGGACAGGAATCAGCCCCAGCATTTT; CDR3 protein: CASSYSWDRNQPQHF
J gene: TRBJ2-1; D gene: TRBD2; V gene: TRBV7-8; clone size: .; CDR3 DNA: TGTGCCACCGCCGACGGAGGGGCTACTAGCGGGAGAGCCGATGAGCAGTTCTTC; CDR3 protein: CATADGGATSGRADEQFF
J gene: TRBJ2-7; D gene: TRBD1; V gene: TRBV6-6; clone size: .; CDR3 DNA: TGTGCCAGCAGTCGCCGGGACAGCTTCTACGAGCAGTACTTC; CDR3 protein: CASSRRDSFYEQYF
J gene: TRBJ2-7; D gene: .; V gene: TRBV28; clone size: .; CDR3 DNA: TGTGCCAGCAGTTTAGGTGGGCAGGGCTCAGGGGCCGAGCAGTACTTC; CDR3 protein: CASSLGGQGSGAEQYF
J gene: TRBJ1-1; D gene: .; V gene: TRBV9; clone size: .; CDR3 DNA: TGTGCCAGCAGCCTAACTGGGGTGGGAGGCACTGAAGCTTTCTTT; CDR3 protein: CASSLTGVGGTEAFF
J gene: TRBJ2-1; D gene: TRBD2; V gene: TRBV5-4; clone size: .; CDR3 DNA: TGTGCCAGCAGCTGGGGACTAGCGGGAGGTAGCAATGAGCAGTTCTTC; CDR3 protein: CASSWGLAGGSNEQFF
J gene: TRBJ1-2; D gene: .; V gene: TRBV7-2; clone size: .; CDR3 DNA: TGTGCCAGCAGCGACAGACGACTCTACTATGGCTACACCTTC; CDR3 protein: CASSDRRLYYGYTF
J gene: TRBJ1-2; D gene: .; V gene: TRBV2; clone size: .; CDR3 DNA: TGTGCCAGCAGTGATGGAGCACCCCTTTTTTATGGCTACACCTTC; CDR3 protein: CASSDGAPLFYGYTF
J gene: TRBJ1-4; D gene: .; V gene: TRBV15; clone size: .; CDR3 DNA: TGTGCCACCAGCAGAGGTAGTACAGGTGGTGGAAAACTGTTTTTT; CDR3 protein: CATSRGSTGGGKLFF
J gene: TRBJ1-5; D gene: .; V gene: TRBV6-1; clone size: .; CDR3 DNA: TGTGCCAGCAGTCCTACACTCAGGCAGCCCCAGCATTTT; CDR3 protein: CASSPTLRQPQHF
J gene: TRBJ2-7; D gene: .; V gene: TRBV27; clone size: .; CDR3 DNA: TGTGCCAGCAGTGCACCGGGACTCCCCCCCTTAGAGCAGTACTTC; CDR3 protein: CASSAPGLPPLEQYF
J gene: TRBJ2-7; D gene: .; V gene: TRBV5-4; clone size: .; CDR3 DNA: TGTGCCAGCAGCCCCGGGGACATTTCCTACGAGCAGTACTTC; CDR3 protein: CASSPGDISYEQYF